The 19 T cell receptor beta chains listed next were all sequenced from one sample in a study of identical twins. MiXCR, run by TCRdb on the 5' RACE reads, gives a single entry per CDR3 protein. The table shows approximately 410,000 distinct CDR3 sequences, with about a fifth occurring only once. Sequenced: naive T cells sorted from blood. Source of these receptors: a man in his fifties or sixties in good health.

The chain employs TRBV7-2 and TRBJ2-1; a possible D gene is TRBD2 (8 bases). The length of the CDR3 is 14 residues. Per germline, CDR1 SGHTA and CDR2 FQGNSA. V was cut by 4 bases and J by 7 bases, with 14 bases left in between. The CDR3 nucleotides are TGTGCCAGCAGCTCGGGAGGGGGCGGAAATGAGCAGTTCTTC. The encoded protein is CASSSGGGGNEQFF. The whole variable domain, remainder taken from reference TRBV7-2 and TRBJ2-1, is GAGVSQSPSNKVTEKGKDVELRCDPISGHTALYWYRQSLGQGLEFLIYFQGNSAPDKSGLPSDRFSAERTGGSVSTLTIQRTQQEDSAVYLCASSSGGGGNEQFFGPGTRLTVL.

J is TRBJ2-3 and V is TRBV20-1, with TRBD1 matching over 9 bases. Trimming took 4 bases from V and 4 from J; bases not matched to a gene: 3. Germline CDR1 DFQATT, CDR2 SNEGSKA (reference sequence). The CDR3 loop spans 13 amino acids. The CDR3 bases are TGCAGTGCTAAGGGACAGGGTTCAGATACGCAGTATTTT. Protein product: CSAKGQGSDTQYF.

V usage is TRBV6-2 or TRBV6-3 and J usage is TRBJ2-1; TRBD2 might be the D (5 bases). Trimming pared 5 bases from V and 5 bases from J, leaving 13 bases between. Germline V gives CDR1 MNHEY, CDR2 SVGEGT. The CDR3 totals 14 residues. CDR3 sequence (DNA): TGTGCCAGCAGTGACTACTCGCACCACAATGAGCAGTTCTTC. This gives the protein CASSDYSHHNEQFF.

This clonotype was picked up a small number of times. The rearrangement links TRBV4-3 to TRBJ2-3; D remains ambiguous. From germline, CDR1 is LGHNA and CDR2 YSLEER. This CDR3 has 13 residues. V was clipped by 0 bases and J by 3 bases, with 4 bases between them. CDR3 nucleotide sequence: TGCGCCAGCAGCCAAGATGGTACAGATACGCAGTATTTT. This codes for CASSQDGTDTQYF.

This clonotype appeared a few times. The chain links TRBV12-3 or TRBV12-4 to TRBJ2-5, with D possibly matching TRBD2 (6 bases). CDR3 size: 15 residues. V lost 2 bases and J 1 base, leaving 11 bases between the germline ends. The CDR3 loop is CASSLFGGLQETQYF. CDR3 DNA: TGTGCCAGCAGTTTATTCGGGGGACTCCAAGAGACCCAGTACTTC.

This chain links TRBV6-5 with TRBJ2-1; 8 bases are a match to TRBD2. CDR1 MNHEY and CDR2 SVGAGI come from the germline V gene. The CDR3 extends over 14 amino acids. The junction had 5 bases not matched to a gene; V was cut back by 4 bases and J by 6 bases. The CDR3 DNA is TGTGCCAGCAGTTCGAGCGGGAGCTTCAATGAGCAGTTCTTC. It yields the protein CASSSSGSFNEQFF.

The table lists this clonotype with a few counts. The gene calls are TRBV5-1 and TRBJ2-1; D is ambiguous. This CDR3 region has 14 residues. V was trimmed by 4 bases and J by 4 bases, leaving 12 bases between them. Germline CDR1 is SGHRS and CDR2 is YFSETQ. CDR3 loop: CASSTDGPYNEQFF. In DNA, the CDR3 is TGCGCCAGCAGCACTGACGGACCTTACAATGAGCAGTTCTTC. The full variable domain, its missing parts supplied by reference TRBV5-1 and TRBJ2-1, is KAGVTQTPRYLIKTRGQQVTLSCSPISGHRSVSWYQQTPGQGLQFLFEYFSETQRNKGNFPGRFSGRQFSNSRSEMNVSTLELGDSALYLCASSTDGPYNEQFFGPGTRLTVL.

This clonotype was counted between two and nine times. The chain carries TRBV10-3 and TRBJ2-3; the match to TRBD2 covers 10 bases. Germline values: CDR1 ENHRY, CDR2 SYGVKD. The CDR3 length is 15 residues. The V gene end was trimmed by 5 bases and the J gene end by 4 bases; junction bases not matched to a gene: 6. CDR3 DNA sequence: TGTGCCATCAGTCCGCTAGCGGGAGCGTCAGATACGCAGTATTTT. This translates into CAISPLAGASDTQYF.

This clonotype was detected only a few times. Written as DNA, the CDR3 is TGTGCCAGCAGTCGGCTCGGTCCCACCAGATACAATGAGCAGTTCTTC. This sequence encodes CASSRLGPTRYNEQFF. The chain couples TRBV28 to TRBJ2-1; D unresolved. This CDR3 comprises 16 residues. CDR1 is MDHEN, CDR2 SYDVKM, per germline. V was cut by 5 bases and J by 4 bases, with 18 bases left in between. Full variable domain (rest looked up from reference TRBV28 and TRBJ2-1): DVKVTQSSRYLVKRTGEKVFLECVQDMDHENMFWYRQDPGLGLRLIYFSYDVKMKEKGDIPEGYSVSREKKERFSLILESASTNQTSMYLCASSRLGPTRYNEQFFGPGTRLTVL.

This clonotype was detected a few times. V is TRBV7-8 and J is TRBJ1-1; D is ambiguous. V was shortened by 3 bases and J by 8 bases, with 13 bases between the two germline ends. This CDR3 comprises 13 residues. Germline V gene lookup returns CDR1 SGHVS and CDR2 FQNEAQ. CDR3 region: CASSFRRGPEAFF. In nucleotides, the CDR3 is TGTGCCAGCAGCTTCCGCCGTGGGCCCGAAGCTTTCTTT.

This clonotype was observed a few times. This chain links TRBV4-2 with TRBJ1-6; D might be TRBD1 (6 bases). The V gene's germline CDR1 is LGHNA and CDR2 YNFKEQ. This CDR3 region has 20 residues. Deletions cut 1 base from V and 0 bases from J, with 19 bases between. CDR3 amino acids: CASSQVNTNRGGSYNSPLHF. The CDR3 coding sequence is TGTGCCAGCAGCCAAGTAAATACGAATAGAGGGGGCTCCTATAATTCACCCCTCCACTTT.

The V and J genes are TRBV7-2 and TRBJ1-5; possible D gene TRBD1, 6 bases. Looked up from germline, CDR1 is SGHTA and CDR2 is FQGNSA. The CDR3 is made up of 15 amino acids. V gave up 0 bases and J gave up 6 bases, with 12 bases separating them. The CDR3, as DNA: TGTGCCAGCAGCTTAGCGGCAGGGGTGGGTCAGCCCCAGCATTTT. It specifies CASSLAAGVGQPQHF.

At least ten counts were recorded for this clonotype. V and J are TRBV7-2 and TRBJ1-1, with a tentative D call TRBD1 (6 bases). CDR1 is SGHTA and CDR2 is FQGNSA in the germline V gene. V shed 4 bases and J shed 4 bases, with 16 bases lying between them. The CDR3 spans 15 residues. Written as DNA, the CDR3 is TGTGCCAGCAGCTACCTCACAGGGCTCGGCACTGAAGCTTTCTTT. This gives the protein CASSYLTGLGTEAFF.

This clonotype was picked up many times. The DNA of the CDR3 is TGTGCCAGCAGCTTAGGGGGGTCCAGCTCCTACAATGAGCAGTTCTTC. Encoded protein: CASSLGGSSSYNEQFF. The V call is TRBV11-3, the J call TRBJ2-1; the D gene could be TRBD1 or TRBD2 (5 bases each). CDR3 length: 16 residues. Germline loops: CDR1 SGHNT, CDR2 YENEEA. Trimming removed 1 base at V and 0 bases at J, with 10 bases between.

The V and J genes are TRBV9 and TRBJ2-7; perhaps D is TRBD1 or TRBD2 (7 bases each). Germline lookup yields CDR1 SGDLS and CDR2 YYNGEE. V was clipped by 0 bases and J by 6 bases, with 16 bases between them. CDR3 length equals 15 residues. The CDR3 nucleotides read TGTGCCAGCAGCGTAGGACAGGGAGGGACCTTCGAGCAGTACTTC. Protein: CASSVGQGGTFEQYF.

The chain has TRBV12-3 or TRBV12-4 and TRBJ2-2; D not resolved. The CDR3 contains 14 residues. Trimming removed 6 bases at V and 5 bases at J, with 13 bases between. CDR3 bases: TGTGCCAGCAGCTCGGTTGGGGTTACCGGGGAGCTGTTTTTT. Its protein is CASSSVGVTGELFF.

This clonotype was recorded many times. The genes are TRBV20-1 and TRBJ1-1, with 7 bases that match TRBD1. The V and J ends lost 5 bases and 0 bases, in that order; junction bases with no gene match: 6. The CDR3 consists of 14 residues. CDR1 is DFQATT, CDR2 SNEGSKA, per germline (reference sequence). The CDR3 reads CSAEDRSVNTEAFF. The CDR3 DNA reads TGCAGTGCTGAGGACAGGAGCGTGAACACTGAAGCTTTCTTT.

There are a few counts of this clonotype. CDR3 sequence: CASITRSTSGGLQETQYF. CDR3 nucleotides: TGTGCCAGCATAACCCGGTCCACTAGCGGGGGATTGCAAGAGACCCAGTACTTC. The chain combines TRBV6-1 with TRBJ2-5; 11 nucleotides match TRBD2. Trimming at V came to 7 bases and at J to 2 bases, leaving 15 bases not matched to a gene. The germline V gene encodes CDR1 MNHNS and CDR2 SASEGT. The CDR3 runs to 18 residues.

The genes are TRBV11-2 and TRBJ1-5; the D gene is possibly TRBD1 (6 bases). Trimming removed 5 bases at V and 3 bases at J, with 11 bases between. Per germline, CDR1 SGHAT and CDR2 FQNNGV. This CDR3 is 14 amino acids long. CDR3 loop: CASSAGQLNQPQHF. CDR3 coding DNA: TGTGCCAGCAGCGCAGGACAGCTCAATCAGCCCCAGCATTTT.